What follows are 23 T cell receptor beta chains derived from one specimen sequenced in a study of T-cell reconstitution after alpha-beta-depleted transplantation in children. For TCRbeta, the library was prepared with unique molecular identifiers. TCRdb called the PCR reads again in MiXCR, with one record for every CDR3 protein. The sample yields about 360,000 distinct CDR3 sequences, 13% seen once. Sequences were derived from PBMCs, sampled from the stem cell graft. The origin of the receptors is a human donor who donated a stem cell graft to a child with Fanconi anemia.

This clonotype was found many times. This chain joins TRBV5-5 and TRBJ2-7, with unresolved D. V was shortened by 0 bases and J by 1 base, with 5 bases between the two germline ends. Per the germline V gene, CDR1 is SGHKS and CDR2 is YYEKEE (reference sequence). The CDR3 is 13 amino acids. This chain's CDR3 is CASSLGVSYEQYV. DNA for the CDR3: TGTGCCAGCAGCTTGGGAGTGTCCTACGAGCAGTACGTC.

The chain combines TRBV12-3 or TRBV12-4 with TRBJ2-4, with a possible D match to TRBD1 (5 bases). The V and J ends lost 4 bases and 5 bases respectively, with 12 bases between them. This CDR3 region has 14 residues. The CDR3 bases are TGTGCCAGCAGTTCCCCTGGGGCTGAAAACATTCAGTACTTC. It codes for CASSSPGAENIQYF.

This clonotype was seen only a few times. The CDR3 spells CASSRKGSYNSPLHF. The CDR3 bases are TGTGCCAGCAGTAGGAAGGGATCCTATAATTCACCCCTCCACTTT. The V gene is TRBV27, the J gene TRBJ1-6; D is uncertain. V dropped 5 bases and J dropped 1 base, with 9 bases sitting between them. CDR1 is MNHEY and CDR2 is SMNVEV in the germline V gene (reference sequence). The CDR3 covers 15 residues.

J is TRBJ1-5 and V is TRBV5-1; D gene uncertain. Germline V CDR1 and CDR2: SGHRS, YFSETQ. Between the trimmed V and J ends, which lost 0 bases and 3 bases, there was a span of 7 bases. This CDR3 is built from 14 residues. This CDR3 is CASSLGSFNQPQHF. The CDR3 DNA follows: TGCGCCAGCAGCTTGGGCAGCTTCAATCAGCCCCAGCATTTT.

This rearrangement joins TRBV7-9 to TRBJ2-7; no definite D call. This CDR3 is built from 12 residues. V lost 4 bases and J lost 7, with 11 bases in between. Germline CDR1 reads SEHNR; CDR2 reads FQNEAQ (reference sequence). The CDR3 spells CASSSKAIEQYF. The CDR3 nucleotides read TGTGCCAGCAGCTCTAAGGCCATAGAGCAGTACTTC.

This clonotype was detected ten times or more. The chain recombines TRBV15 with TRBJ2-1, with 8 bases aligning to TRBD1. Losses at the gene ends were 0 bases for V and 6 bases for J; bases not matched to a gene: 7. This CDR3 has 16 residues. Germline V gene data show CDR1 as LNHNV and CDR2 as YYDKDF (reference sequence). Here the CDR3 reads CATSREKGQGINEQFF. In DNA form, the CDR3 reads TGTGCCACCAGCAGAGAAAAAGGACAGGGAATCAATGAGCAGTTCTTC.

This chain uses TRBV12-3 or TRBV12-4 with TRBJ2-1, with a possible D match to TRBD2 (5 bases). Trimming took off 5 bases at V and 3 bases at J, with 14 bases between the two ends. CDR3 length equals 15 residues. The CDR3 DNA is TGTGCCAGCAGTCCAGGCCCTGACTACTACAATGAGCAGTTCTTC. Its protein is CASSPGPDYYNEQFF.

This clonotype was detected a few times. The chain uses TRBV5-1 and TRBJ1-2; maybe TRBD1 (6 bases). Germline-derived CDR1 and CDR2 are SGHRS and YFSETQ. V dropped 2 bases and J dropped 6 bases, with 11 bases sitting between them. CDR3 length: 13 amino acids. The chain's CDR3 is CASSFYRDDGYTF. The CDR3 DNA reads TGCGCCAGCAGCTTCTACAGGGACGATGGCTACACCTTC.

In this sample, this clonotype turned up many times. The rearrangement uses TRBV27 and TRBJ2-3; 12 bases are a match to TRBD2. Germline trimming cut 7 bases from V and 6 bases from J; bases unmatched to any gene: 17. The germline V gene has CDR1 MNHEY and CDR2 SMNVEV (reference sequence). This CDR3 is built from 18 residues. This CDR3 is CASTPHLTSGGFMDTQYF. CDR3 sequence (DNA): TGTGCCAGCACTCCACATTTGACTAGCGGGGGTTTTATGGATACGCAGTATTTT.

This clonotype has only one observation. One base away lies a much larger clone, so this may be a sequencing read error. This rearrangement joins TRBV7-2 to TRBJ2-1; the D gene is possibly TRBD1 (5 bases). V dropped 7 bases and J dropped 9 bases, with 16 bases sitting between them. Germline assignment: CDR1 SGHTA and CDR2 FQGNSA. The CDR3 sequence is 13 residues long. CDR3 in DNA: TGTGCCAGCACCCCCAGGGCAGGGTTTGAGCAGTTCTTC. It specifies CASTPRAGFEQFF.

This clonotype was observed a handful of times. The V gene is TRBV7-9, the J gene TRBJ1-1, with D possibly being TRBD1 (5 bases). CDR1 and CDR2 from the germline V gene are SEHNR and FQNEAQ (reference sequence). The V end was cut by 10 bases, the J end by 2 bases, with 11 bases between. The CDR3 has 12 amino acids. CDR3 nucleotide sequence: TGTGCCACCGGGGGGAGAAACACTGAAGCTTTCTTT. As protein: CATGGRNTEAFF.

In this sample, this clonotype turned up a few times. The chain has TRBV11-1 and TRBJ2-5; D is unresolved. The CDR3 is made up of 15 amino acids. CDR1 and CDR2 from the germline V gene are SGHAT and FQDESV (reference sequence). V was trimmed by 5 bases and J by 1 base, leaving 14 bases between them. CDR3 nucleotide sequence: TGTGCCAGCAGCCCTATCGACATCTTCCAAGAGACCCAGTACTTC. Its translation: CASSPIDIFQETQYF.

The chain uses TRBV3-1 and TRBJ2-2; 11 bases map to TRBD2. CDR1 and CDR2 (germline): LGHDT, YNNKEL (reference sequence). V lost 3 bases and J lost 7; bases outside the gene matches: 7. The CDR3 contains 16 residues. CDR3 bases: TGTGCCAGCAGCCACATAGCGGGGGGGCTTGACGGGGAGCTGTTTTTT. Its translation: CASSHIAGGLDGELFF.

V usage is TRBV4-3 and J usage is TRBJ1-5; perhaps TRBD1 as D (5 bases). The CDR3 runs 16 residues. Germline assignment: CDR1 LGHNA and CDR2 YSLEER. Trimming removed 1 base from V and 0 bases from J, with 10 bases in between. CDR3: CASSQVLGPSNQPQHF. CDR3 bases: TGCGCCAGCAGCCAAGTTTTGGGACCTAGCAATCAGCCCCAGCATTTT.

The chain recombines TRBV12-3 or TRBV12-4 with TRBJ2-5, with a tentative D call TRBD1 (5 bases). The CDR3 totals 10 residues. Trimming removed 8 bases from V and 5 bases from J, with 6 bases in between. CDR3 in DNA: TGTGCCAGCGGGGCGGAGACCCAGTACTTC. It translates to CASGAETQYF.

This clonotype came up many times. The chain joins TRBV27 to TRBJ2-2; no reliable D call. The V and J ends lost 2 bases and 3 bases respectively, with 16 bases between them. The CDR3 sequence is 17 residues long. CDR1 is MNHEY, CDR2 SMNVEV, per germline (reference sequence). CDR3 in amino acids: CASSLKGTSIDTGELFF. The CDR3 DNA follows: TGTGCCAGCAGTTTAAAGGGCACAAGTATAGACACCGGGGAGCTGTTTTTT.

This clonotype was seen repeatedly, ten times or more. The chain uses TRBV4-2 and TRBJ2-3, with a tentative D call TRBD1 (7 bases). The germline V and J ends were trimmed by 4 bases and 4 bases, with 24 bases remaining between them. The CDR3 has 18 residues. Germline lookup yields CDR1 LGHNA and CDR2 YNFKEQ. For the CDR3, the DNA is TGTGCCAGCAGCCGCTTGTTCAGAGACAGGGTAGCGGCAGATACGCAGTATTTT. Protein sequence: CASSRLFRDRVAADTQYF.

The chain links TRBV21-1 to TRBJ1-1; the table's D call, TRBD1, has no DNA check behind it. TRBV21-1 is listed as a pseudogene. CDR3 length equals 12 residues. DNA for the CDR3: TGTGCCAGCAGCAACCGGGACGCTGAAGCTTTCTTT. Its translation: CASSNRDAEAFF.

This clonotype was detected a few times. J is TRBJ1-2 and V is TRBV7-9; 10 nucleotides align to TRBD1. Germline loops: CDR1 SEHNR, CDR2 FQNEAQ (reference sequence). J was trimmed by 8 bases and V by 5 bases; bases with no gene match: 5. CDR3 length equals 13 residues. CDR3 sequence reads: CASSGTGARGYTF. The CDR3 bases are TGTGCCAGCAGCGGGACAGGGGCACGCGGCTACACCTTC.

This clonotype was seen a few times. V gene TRBV7-8 combines with J gene TRBJ1-1; D remains unclear. The V gene lost 4 bases and the J gene lost 1 base, with 25 bases spanning the gap. CDR1 is SGHVS, CDR2 FQNEAQ, per germline. The CDR3 extends over 19 amino acids. The CDR3 nucleotides read TGTGCCAGCAGCTCCTCAACGATAAGACTGGGAGAGTCGAACACTGAAGCTTTCTTT. It codes for CASSSSTIRLGESNTEAFF.

Many counts were recorded for this clonotype. The chain uses TRBV20-1 and TRBJ1-3, with 12 bases lining up with TRBD1. CDR1 DFQATT and CDR2 SNEGSKA come from the germline V gene (reference sequence). The CDR3 spans 14 residues. V was pared by 5 bases and J by 9 bases, with 8 bases of the junction left unmatched. CDR3 region: CSASPGQGAITIYF. DNA for the CDR3: TGCAGTGCTTCGCCGGGACAGGGGGCTATCACCATATATTTT.

This clonotype was observed a few times. The gene calls are TRBV19 and TRBJ2-2; D gene uncertain. Trimming cost V 3 bases and J 5 bases, with 10 bases left between them. The CDR3 is 14 amino acids. CDR1 and CDR2 (germline): LNHDA, SQIVND (reference sequence). The DNA for the CDR3 is TGTGCCAGTAGTATGGCAAGATCGACCGGGGAGCTGTTTTTT. It codes for CASSMARSTGELFF.

This clonotype was picked up a small number of times. The rearrangement links TRBV3-1 to TRBJ1-1; D unclear. The germline V gene encodes CDR1 LGHDT and CDR2 YNNKEL (reference sequence). The CDR3 spans 14 residues. The ends were cut back, 1 base at V and 1 base at J, with 7 bases in the middle. CDR3 amino acids: CASSQGRANTEAFF. CDR3 nucleotide sequence: TGTGCCAGCAGCCAAGGAAGGGCGAACACTGAAGCTTTCTTT.